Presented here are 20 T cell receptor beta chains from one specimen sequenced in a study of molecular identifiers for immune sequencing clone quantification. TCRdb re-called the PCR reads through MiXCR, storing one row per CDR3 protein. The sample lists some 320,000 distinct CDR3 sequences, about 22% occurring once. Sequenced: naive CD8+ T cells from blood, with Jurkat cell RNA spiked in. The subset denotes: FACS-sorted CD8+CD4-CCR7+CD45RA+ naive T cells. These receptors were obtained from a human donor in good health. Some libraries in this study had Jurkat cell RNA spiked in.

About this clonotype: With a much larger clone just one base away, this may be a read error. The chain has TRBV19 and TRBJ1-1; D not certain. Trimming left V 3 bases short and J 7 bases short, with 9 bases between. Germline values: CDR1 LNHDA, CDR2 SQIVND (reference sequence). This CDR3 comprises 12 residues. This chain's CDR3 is CASSMRHDEAFF. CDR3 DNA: TGTGCCAGTAGTATGCGACACGATGAAGCTTTCTTT.

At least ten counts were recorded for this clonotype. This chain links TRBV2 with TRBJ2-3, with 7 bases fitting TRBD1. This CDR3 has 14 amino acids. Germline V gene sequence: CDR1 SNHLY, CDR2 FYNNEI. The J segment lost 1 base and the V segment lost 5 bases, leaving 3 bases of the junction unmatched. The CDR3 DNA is TGTGCCAGCAGTAAGACAGGGCGCACAGATACGCAGTATTTT. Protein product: CASSKTGRTDTQYF.

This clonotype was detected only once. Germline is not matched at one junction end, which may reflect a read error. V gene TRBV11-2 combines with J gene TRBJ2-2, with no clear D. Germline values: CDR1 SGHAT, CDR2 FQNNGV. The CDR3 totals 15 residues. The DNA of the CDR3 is TGTGCCGGCAGCTTTGCAGGAGATATCACCGGGGAGCTGTTTTTT. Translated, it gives CAGSFAGDITGELFF.

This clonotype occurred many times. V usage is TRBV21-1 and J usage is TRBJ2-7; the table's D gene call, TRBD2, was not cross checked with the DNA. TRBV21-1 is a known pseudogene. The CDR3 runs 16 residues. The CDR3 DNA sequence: TGTGCCAGCAGCAAAGGGGAGGACGGACCCTCCTACGAGCAGTACTTC. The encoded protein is CASSKGEDGPSYEQYF.

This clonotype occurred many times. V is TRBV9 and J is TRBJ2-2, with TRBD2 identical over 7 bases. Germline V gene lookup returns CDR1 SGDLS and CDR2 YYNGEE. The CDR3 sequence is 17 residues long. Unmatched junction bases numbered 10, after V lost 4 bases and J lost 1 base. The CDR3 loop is CASSLSYERENTGELFF. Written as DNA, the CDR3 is TGTGCCAGCAGCCTTTCATACGAGCGGGAGAACACCGGGGAGCTGTTTTTT.

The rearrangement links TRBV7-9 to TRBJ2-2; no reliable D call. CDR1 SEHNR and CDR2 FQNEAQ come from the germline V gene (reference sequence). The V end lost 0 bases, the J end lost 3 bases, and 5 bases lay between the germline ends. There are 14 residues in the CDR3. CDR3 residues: CASSLAVDTGELFF. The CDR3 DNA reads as TGTGCCAGCAGCTTAGCGGTGGACACCGGGGAGCTGTTTTTT.

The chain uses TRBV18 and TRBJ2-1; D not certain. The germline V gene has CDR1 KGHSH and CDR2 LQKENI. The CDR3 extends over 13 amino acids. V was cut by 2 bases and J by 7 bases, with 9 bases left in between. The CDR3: CASSPGGPNEQFF. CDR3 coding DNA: TGTGCCAGCTCACCAGGTGGGCCGAATGAGCAGTTCTTC.

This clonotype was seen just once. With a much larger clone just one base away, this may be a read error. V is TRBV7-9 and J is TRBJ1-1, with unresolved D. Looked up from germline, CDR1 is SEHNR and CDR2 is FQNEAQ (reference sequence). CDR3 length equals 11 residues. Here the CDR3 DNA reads TGTGCCAGCAGCTTGGAGGGTGCAGCTTCCTTT. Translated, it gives CASSLEGAASF.

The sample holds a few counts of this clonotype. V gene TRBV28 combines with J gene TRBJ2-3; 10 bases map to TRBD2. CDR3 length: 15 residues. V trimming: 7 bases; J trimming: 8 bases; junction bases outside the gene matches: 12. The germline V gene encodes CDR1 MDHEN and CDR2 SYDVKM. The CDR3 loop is CASKFQLAGVVTQYF. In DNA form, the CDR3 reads TGTGCCAGCAAGTTTCAGCTAGCGGGAGTGGTTACGCAGTATTTT. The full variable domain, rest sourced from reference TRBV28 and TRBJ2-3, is DVKVTQSSRYLVKRTGEKVFLECVQDMDHENMFWYRQDPGLGLRLIYFSYDVKMKEKGDIPEGYSVSREKKERFSLILESASTNQTSMYLCASKFQLAGVVTQYFGPGTRLTVL.

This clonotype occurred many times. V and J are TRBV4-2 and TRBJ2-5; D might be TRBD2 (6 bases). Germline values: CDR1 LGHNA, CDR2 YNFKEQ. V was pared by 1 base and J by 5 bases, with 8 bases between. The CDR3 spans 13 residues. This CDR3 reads CASSQGRGETQYF. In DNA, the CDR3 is TGTGCCAGCAGCCAAGGTCGGGGGGAGACCCAGTACTTC.

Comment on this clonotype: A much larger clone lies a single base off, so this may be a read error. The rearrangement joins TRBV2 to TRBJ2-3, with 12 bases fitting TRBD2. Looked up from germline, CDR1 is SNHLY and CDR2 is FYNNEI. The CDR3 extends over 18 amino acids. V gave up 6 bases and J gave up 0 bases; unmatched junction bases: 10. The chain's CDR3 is CASRILAGGYLSTDTQYF. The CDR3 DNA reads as TGTGCCAGCAGGATCCTAGCGGGAGGGTATCTCAGCACAGATACGCAGTATTTT.

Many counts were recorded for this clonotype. CDR3 bases: TGTGCCAGCGTTGGGGGACAGGGGGCTTTGAGCGAGCAGTACTTC. Translating gives CASVGGQGALSEQYF. The genes are TRBV28 and TRBJ2-7; 12 bases map to TRBD1. CDR1 and CDR2 from the germline V gene are MDHEN and SYDVKM. This CDR3 region has 15 residues. Losses at the gene ends were 8 bases for V and 6 bases for J; bases not matched to a gene: 11.

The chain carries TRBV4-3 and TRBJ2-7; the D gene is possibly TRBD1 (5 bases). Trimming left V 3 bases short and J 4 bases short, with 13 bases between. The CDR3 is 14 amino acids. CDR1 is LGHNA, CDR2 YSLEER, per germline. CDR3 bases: TGCGCCAGCAGCCAGACAGTCGATGGTTACGAGCAGTACTTC. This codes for CASSQTVDGYEQYF.

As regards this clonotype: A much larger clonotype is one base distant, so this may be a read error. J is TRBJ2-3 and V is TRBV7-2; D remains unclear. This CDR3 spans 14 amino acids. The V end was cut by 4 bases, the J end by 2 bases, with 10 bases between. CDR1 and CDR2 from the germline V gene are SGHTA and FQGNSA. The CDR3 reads CASSSIGNTDTQYF. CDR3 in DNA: TGTGCCAGCAGCTCCATCGGCAACACAGATACGCAGTATTTT.

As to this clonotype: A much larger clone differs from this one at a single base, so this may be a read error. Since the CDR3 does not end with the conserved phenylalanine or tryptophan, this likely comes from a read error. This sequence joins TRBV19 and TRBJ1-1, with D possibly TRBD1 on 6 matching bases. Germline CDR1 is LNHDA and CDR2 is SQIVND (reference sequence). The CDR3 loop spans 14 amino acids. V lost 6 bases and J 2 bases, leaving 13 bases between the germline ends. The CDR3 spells CASRWSGGNTEAFY. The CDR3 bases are TGTGCCAGTAGGTGGTCCGGGGGCAACACTGAAGCTTTCTAT.

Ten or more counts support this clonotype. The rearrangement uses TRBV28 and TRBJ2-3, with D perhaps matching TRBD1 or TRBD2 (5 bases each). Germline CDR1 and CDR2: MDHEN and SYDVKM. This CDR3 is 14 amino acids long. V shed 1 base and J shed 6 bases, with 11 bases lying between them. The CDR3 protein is CASSLFSEGDTQYF. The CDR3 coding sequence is TGTGCCAGCAGTTTATTCTCCGAGGGGGATACGCAGTATTTT.

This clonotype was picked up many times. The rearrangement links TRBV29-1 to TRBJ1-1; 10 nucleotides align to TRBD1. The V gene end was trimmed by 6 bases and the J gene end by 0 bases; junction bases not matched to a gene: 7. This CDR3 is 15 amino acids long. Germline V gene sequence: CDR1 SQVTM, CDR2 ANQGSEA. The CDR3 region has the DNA TGCAGCGTGACAGGGGGCGATTTTTTGAACACTGAAGCTTTCTTT. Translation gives CSVTGGDFLNTEAFF.

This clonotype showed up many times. CDR3 DNA sequence: TGTGCCAGCAGCTTAAGGACGGGTGGCACAGATACGCAGTATTTT. This codes for CASSLRTGGTDTQYF. This chain uses TRBV7-9 with TRBJ2-3; D is ambiguous. CDR1 is SEHNR, CDR2 FQNEAQ, per germline (reference sequence). V shed 2 bases and J shed 1 base, with 10 bases lying between them. The CDR3 length is 15 residues.

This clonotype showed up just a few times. CDR3 loop: CASSQELRLAGADTQYF. The CDR3 nucleotides read TGCGCCAGCAGCCAAGAATTACGACTAGCGGGCGCAGATACGCAGTATTTT. This chain joins TRBV4-3 and TRBJ2-3; TRBD2 agrees at 10 bases. This CDR3 region has 17 residues. The V segment lost 0 bases and the J segment 4 bases; nucleotides outside the gene matches: 7. The germline V gene has CDR1 LGHNA and CDR2 YSLEER.

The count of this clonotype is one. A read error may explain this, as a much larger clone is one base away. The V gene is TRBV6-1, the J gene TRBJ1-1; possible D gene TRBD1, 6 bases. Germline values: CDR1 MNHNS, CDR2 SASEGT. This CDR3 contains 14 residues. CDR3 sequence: CASSEARVTGKALF. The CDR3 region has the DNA TGTGCCAGCAGTGAAGCGAGGGTCACAGGGAAAGCTCTCTTT.